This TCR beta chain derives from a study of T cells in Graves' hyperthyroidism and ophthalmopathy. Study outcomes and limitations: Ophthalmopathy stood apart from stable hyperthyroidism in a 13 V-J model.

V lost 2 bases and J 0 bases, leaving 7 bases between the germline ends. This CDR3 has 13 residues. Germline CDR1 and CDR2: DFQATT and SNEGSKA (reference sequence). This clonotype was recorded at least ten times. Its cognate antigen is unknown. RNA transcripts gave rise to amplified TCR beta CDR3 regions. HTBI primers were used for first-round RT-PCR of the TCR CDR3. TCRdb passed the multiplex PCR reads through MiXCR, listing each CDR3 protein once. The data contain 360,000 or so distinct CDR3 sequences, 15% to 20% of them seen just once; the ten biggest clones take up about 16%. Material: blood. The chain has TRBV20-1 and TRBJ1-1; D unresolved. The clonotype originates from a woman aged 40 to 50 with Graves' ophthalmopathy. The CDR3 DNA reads TGCAGTGCTAGAATCAGCGTGAACACTGAAGCTTTCTTT. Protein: CSARISVNTEAFF.